Listed below are T cell receptor beta chains from one sample, sequenced in a study of blood T cell repertoires in COVID-19. Assay: immunoSEQ multiplex PCR; the TCRdb copy retains only in-frame clones and omits some. The table includes nearly 95,000 clones, approximately 79% detected once. Sequenced material: peripheral blood. The receptors were sampled from a man aged 70-80 years with COVID-19, enrolled during active disease. Each CDR3 is given with its conserved first and last residue. The order of the fields is clone size, J gene, V gene, D gene, CDR3 protein, CDR3 DNA. A D gene is named only where the DNA matches it firmly. Clone size is not always given. Where it is, it says once, few, many or a class for expanded clones.

.,TRBJ1-6,TRBV29-1,.,CSSTKGPLGSPLHF,TGCAGCAGCACGAAGGGGCCGCTCGGTTCACCCCTCCACTTT
.,TRBJ2-3,TRBV11-3,TRBD1,CASSTTGGADTQYF,TGTGCCAGCAGCACGACAGGGGGCGCGGATACGCAGTATTTT
.,TRBJ1-4,TRBV29-1,.,CSVEIPGNEKLFF,TGCAGCGTTGAAATCCCAGGGAATGAAAAACTGTTTTTT
.,TRBJ2-5,TRBV9,TRBD1,CASSLRTGQETQYF,TGTGCCAGCAGCCTACGGACAGGGCAAGAGACCCAGTACTTC
.,TRBJ1-1,TRBV7-2,.,CASSSGLTGKTEAFF,TGTGCCAGCAGCTCGGGCCTAACAGGGAAGACTGAAGCTTTCTTT
.,TRBJ2-2,TRBV9,.,CASSRELNTGELFF,TGTGCCAGCAGTCGGGAGTTGAACACCGGGGAGCTGTTTTTT
.,TRBJ1-4,TRBV28,.,CASSLGGGRKNEKLFF,TGTGCCAGCAGTTTAGGTGGCGGCAGAAAGAATGAAAAACTGTTTTTT
.,TRBJ2-4,TRBV7-2,.,CASSLDRSWKNIQYF,TGTGCCAGCAGCTTAGACAGGAGCTGGAAAAACATTCAGTACTTC
few,TRBJ2-5,TRBV6-5,.,CASRIDYGVETQYF,TGTGCCAGCAGGATAGACTACGGAGTAGAGACCCAGTACTTC
many,TRBJ2-7,TRBV15,.,CATSRDPEGAYEQYF,TGTGCCACCAGCAGAGATCCGGAGGGGGCTTACGAGCAGTACTTC
.,TRBJ1-3,TRBV6-1,.,CASSERGEGNTIYF,TGTGCCAGCAGTGAAAGGGGCGAGGGAAACACCATATATTTT
once,TRBJ2-5,TRBV5-1,.,CASSLGFMTDSTQETQYF,TGCGCCAGCAGCTTGGGTTTTATGACGGACTCCACACAAGAGACCCAGTACTTC
.,TRBJ2-1,TRBV25-1,.,CASSEVGHSSYNEQFF,TGTGCCAGCAGTGAGGTCGGCCACAGCTCCTACAATGAGCAGTTCTTC
.,TRBJ2-1,TRBV7-8,TRBD2,CASSSRGGSGRPSYNEQFF,TGTGCCAGCAGCTCGAGAGGGGGGAGCGGGAGGCCCTCCTACAATGAGCAGTTCTTC
.,TRBJ2-3,TRBV7-3,.,CASSLGGGLTDTQYF,TGTGCCAGCAGCTTAGGTGGAGGACTCACAGATACGCAGTATTTT
.,TRBJ1-5,TRBV28,TRBD1,CASSFRRTGGNNQPQHF,TGTGCCAGCAGTTTCCGTAGGACAGGGGGCAACAATCAGCCCCAGCATTTT
.,TRBJ1-1,TRBV28,.,CASSLDGTRREAFF,TGTGCCAGCAGTTTAGACGGGACACGGAGGGAAGCTTTCTTT
.,TRBJ2-5,TRBV7-2,.,CASSLITGGETQYF,TGTGCCAGCAGCTTAATCACCGGTGGAGAGACCCAGTACTTC
once,TRBJ2-5,TRBV5-1,.,CASSLVPDQETQYF,TGCGCCAGCAGCTTGGTCCCAGACCAAGAGACCCAGTACTTC
.,TRBJ2-1,TRBV4-2,TRBD2,CASSQDGGRALGEQFF,TGTGCCAGCAGCCAAGACGGAGGGAGGGCCCTCGGTGAGCAGTTCTTC
.,TRBJ2-1,TRBV14,TRBD2,CASSRLAGDGEQFF,TGTGCCAGCAGCCGGCTAGCGGGAGACGGTGAGCAGTTCTTC
once,TRBJ2-1,TRBV24-1,.,CATSETRGNRDSGWNEQFF,TGTGCCACCAGTGAAACTCGGGGAAACCGGGACTCCGGTTGGAATGAGCAGTTCTTC
.,TRBJ1-5,TRBV30,.,CAWSPIGAGQPQHF,TGTGCCTGGAGTCCGATCGGAGCGGGTCAGCCCCAGCATTTT
.,TRBJ1-2,TRBV27,.,CASSLSAGGGGYTF,TGTGCCAGCAGTTTATCGGCGGGGGGCGGTGGCTACACCTTC
.,TRBJ2-7,TRBV2,TRBD2,CASRKGLAEYEQYF,TGTGCCAGCAGAAAGGGACTAGCGGAGTACGAGCAGTACTTC
once,TRBJ2-1,TRBV2,.,CASSGTSSWSSYNEQFF,TGTGCCAGCAGTGGCACGTCTTCTTGGAGCTCCTACAATGAGCAGTTCTTC